This T cell receptor beta chain was captured by sequencing in a study of blood T cell repertoires in COVID-19. Original processing methods: Amplification with reference gene primers provided the estimates of nucleated cell counts. The repertoire was sequenced with immunoSEQ multiplex PCR; TCRdb's copy has only in-frame clones and lacks some. V and J calls and clone size follow that table, whereas D and trimming were derived from the DNA. This sample has 20,000 to 30,000 clones, with 85% to 90% found just once. The receptor was derived from a woman of 80 years or more with acute or convalescent COVID-19. Sequenced sample: peripheral blood.

CDR3 nucleotides: TGCGCCAGCAGCCAAGATCAGGGGCGGGGGGCCTACGAGCAGTACTTC. It encodes CASSQDQGRGAYEQYF. The rearrangement links TRBV4-3 to TRBJ2-7; 8 positions match TRBD2. The germline CDR1 and CDR2 sequences are LGHNA and YSLEER. After removal of 0 bases from V and 2 bases from J, the junction contained 6 bases not matched to a gene. This CDR3 comprises 16 residues.